A single T cell receptor (beta chain) is shown here with its context. This CDR3 spans 14 amino acids. The V gene's germline CDR1 is MDHEN and CDR2 SYDVKM. Trimming cost V 6 bases and J 2 bases, with 14 bases left between them. This record comes from a study of blood T cell repertoires in COVID-19. For the study at large: COVID-19 samples, acute and convalescent, were from the United States, Italy and Spain. Nucleic acid was either cDNA or gDNA, and it came from T cells, B-cell-depleted T cells, or PBMCs.

Original processing methods: From reference gene primer amplification, estimates of nucleated cell counts were derived. Sequenced by immunoSEQ multiplex PCR; TCRdb stores in-frame clones only, minus some. V, J and clone size are those of that table, while D and trimming were read from the DNA. The sample lists about 140,000 clones, roughly 89% occurring once. The receptor was isolated from a human donor in a cohort sampled during active COVID-19. The sequenced material came from peripheral blood. This chain links TRBV28 with TRBJ2-7, with a tentative D call TRBD2 (6 bases). As DNA, the CDR3 is TGTGCCAGCAGACAGGCGGGGACCCCCTACGAGCAGTACTTC. This gives the protein CASRQAGTPYEQYF.